This TCR beta chain emerged from a study of breast tumors, draining lymph nodes, adjacent tissues. CDR1 and CDR2 (germline): DFQATT, SNEGSKA (reference sequence). The CDR3 runs to 14 residues. Trimming removed 1 base from V and 3 bases from J; junction bases left unmatched: 5. Axillary draining lymph nodes of breast cancer patients supplied the node samples. In TCRdb, the multiplex PCR reads were re-called with MiXCR into one record per CDR3 protein. The table lists roughly 120,000 distinct CDR3 sequences, nearly 20% of them singletons. This clonotype has ten or more counts. Specimen: axillary lymph node tissue. V gene TRBV20-1 combines with J gene TRBJ2-5; TRBD2 matches 7 bases. The origin of this receptor is a female donor with breast cancer. Some clones in this sample may be carry-over from other donors' samples. This chain's CDR3 is CSARVSGTKETQYF. DNA for the CDR3: TGCAGTGCTAGAGTCTCCGGGACTAAAGAGACCCAGTACTTC.